The clone carrying this TCR beta chain was detected many times. The library was prepared for alpha chains; this beta chain is a stray read, so its frequency means little. This CDR3 is 13 amino acids long. V lost 5 bases to trimming and J lost 5 bases, with 13 bases between them. Germline CDR1 SGDLS, CDR2 YYNGEE. The data belong to a study of spatial heterogeneity in lung cancer. Study-level information: Beta-chain sequences were consistently detected more often than alpha-chain sequences. Raw sequencing reads included, on average, more than 8.5 appearances of each unique TCR and UMI combination.

Sample time point: sample taken at primary tumor resection. Unsorted tumor, nontumor lung tissue or cryopreserved PBMC supplied the whole RNA. Samples came from roughly 72 TRACERx patients with untreated early-stage lung cancer. Individual TCR cDNA molecules each bore their own unique molecular identifier. Via MiXCR, TCRdb re-called the 5' RACE reads, giving one row per CDR3 protein. Here the sample spans about 13,000 distinct CDR3 sequences, roughly 5.2% being singletons. Sequences were derived from lung tumor tissue, sampled at surgery. V gene TRBV9 combines with J gene TRBJ2-5; perhaps TRBD1 as D (5 bases). The source of this sequence is a human donor with early-stage non-small cell lung cancer. CDR3 in amino acids: CASSVQGGETQYF. The CDR3 bases are TGTGCCAGCAGTGTTCAGGGTGGGGAGACCCAGTACTTC.